This T cell receptor beta chain stems from a study of synovial regulatory T cells in juvenile arthritis. Across the whole study: A few patients were therapy-naive; several received methotrexate alone.

These iaTreg cells were HLA-DR+ Tregs. This CDR3 is 12 amino acids long. No DNA is recorded. Looked up from germline, CDR1 is SGHVS and CDR2 is FNYEAQ. This clone counts as medium-sized by frequency. The antigen is not known. Generated by immunoSEQ multiplex PCR, the TCRdb table keeps only in-frame clones and is missing some. The table for this sample gives about 9,900 clones. Whole-study results and caveats: Largely private between patients, iaTreg TCR repertoires showed partial overlap with synovial Teff and blood CPL repertoires. TCR diversity was lower in inflammation-associated blood Treg cells than in other blood Treg cells.

Input material: Treg cells from blood. Stated subset: HLA-DR+ inflammation-associated blood Treg cells. The rearrangement uses TRBV7-6 and TRBJ1-3. The TCR originated in a donor between 2 and 29 years old with juvenile idiopathic arthritis. The CDR3 protein is CASSSEEHTIYF.